This note documents a single TCR beta chain sequence. The data originate from a study of control samples from healthy donors and cancer patients. Profiling relied on immunoSEQ multiplex PCR, and the TCRdb table lists in-frame clones only, not all of them. The sample contains 80,000 to 85,000 clones, over 75% of which appear only once. CDR1 and CDR2 from the germline V gene are SEHNR and FQNEAQ (reference sequence). The CDR3 loop spans 12 amino acids. V was pared by 8 bases and J by 4 bases, with 8 bases between. The genes are TRBV7-9 and TRBJ2-2; D gene uncertain. This sequence was found in a woman between 45 and 65 years old in good health. The specimen was blood. The CDR3 reads CASRRSTGELFF. CDR3 coding DNA: TGTGCCAGCCGTAGGAGCACCGGGGAGCTGTTTTTT.